This T cell receptor (beta chain) came from a study of blood T cell repertoires in COVID-19. The data were produced by immunoSEQ multiplex PCR, yet TCRdb's version contains in-frame clones alone and is incomplete. The data hold around 140,000 clones, with around 89% observed a single time. Germline lookup yields CDR1 LNHDA and CDR2 SQIVND (reference sequence). With 3 bases removed from V and 1 base from J, the gap between germline ends came to 8 bases. This CDR3 contains 14 residues. The source is a man aged 60-69 years with COVID-19, enrolled during active disease. The chain is built from TRBV19 and TRBJ2-3, with D possibly being TRBD1 (5 bases). The source material was peripheral blood. The CDR3 protein is CASSIDSGTDTQYF. CDR3 in DNA: TGTGCCAGTAGTATCGACAGTGGCACAGATACGCAGTATTTT.